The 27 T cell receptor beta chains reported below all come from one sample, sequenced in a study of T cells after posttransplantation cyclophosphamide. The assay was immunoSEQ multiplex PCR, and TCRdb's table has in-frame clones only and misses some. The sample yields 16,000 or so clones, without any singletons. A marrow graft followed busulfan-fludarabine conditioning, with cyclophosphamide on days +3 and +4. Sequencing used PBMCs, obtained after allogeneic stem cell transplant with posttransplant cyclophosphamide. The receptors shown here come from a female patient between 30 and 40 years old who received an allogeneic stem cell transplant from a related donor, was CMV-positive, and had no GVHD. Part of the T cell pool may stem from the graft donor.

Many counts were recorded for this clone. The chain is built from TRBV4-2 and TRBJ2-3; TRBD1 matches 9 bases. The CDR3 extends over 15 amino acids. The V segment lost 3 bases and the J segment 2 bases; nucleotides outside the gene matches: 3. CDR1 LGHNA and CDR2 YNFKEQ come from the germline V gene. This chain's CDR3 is CASSHGQGNTDTQYF. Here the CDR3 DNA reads TGTGCCAGCAGCCATGGACAGGGGAACACAGATACGCAGTATTTT.

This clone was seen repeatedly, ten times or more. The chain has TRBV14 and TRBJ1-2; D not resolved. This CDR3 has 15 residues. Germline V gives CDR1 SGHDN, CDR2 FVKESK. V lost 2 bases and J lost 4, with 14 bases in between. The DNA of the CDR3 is TGTGCCAGCAGCCAAAGGCGGGTCGACTCCTATGGCTACACCTTC. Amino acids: CASSQRRVDSYGYTF.

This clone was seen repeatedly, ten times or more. The CDR3 DNA sequence: TGTGCCAGCAGTTCCCCGGCGGGGGCCAACTACGAGCAGTACTTC. Protein: CASSSPAGANYEQYF. V and J are TRBV27 and TRBJ2-7, with a possible D match to TRBD2 (7 bases). The CDR3 is 15 residues long. The V and J ends lost 4 bases and 3 bases respectively, with 16 bases between them. Per germline, CDR1 MNHEY and CDR2 SMNVEV (reference sequence).

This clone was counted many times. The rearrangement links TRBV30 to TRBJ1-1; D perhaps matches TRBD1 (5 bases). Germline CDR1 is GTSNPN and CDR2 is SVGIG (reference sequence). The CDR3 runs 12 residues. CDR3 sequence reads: CARGRLNTEAFF. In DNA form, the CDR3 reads TGTGCGCGGGGCCGGTTGAACACTGAAGCTTTCTTT.

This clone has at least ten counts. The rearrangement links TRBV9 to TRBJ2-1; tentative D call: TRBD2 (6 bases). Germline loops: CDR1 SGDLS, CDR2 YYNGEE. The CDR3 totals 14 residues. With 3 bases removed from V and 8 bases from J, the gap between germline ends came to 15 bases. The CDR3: CASSERLVRDEQFF. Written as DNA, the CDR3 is TGTGCCAGCAGCGAACGACTAGTCCGGGATGAGCAGTTCTTC.

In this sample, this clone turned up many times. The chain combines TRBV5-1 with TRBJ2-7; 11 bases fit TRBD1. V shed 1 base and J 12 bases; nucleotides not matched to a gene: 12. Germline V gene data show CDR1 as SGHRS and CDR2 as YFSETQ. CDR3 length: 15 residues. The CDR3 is CASSLTSGTGGLRYF. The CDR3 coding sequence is TGCGCCAGCAGCTTGACTTCCGGGACAGGGGGGTTACGGTACTTC.

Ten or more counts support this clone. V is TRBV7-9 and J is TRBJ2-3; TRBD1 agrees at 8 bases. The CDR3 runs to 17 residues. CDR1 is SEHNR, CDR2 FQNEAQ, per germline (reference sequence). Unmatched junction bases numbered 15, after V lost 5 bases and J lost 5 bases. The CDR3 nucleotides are TGTGCCAGCAGCGCCCCGGGACAGGATCTTCCCAAAGATACGCAGTATTTT. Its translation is CASSAPGQDLPKDTQYF.

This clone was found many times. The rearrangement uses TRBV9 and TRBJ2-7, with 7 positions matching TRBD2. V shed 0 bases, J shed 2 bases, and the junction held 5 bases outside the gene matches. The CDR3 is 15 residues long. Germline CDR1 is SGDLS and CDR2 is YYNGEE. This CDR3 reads CASSVEASGAYEQYF. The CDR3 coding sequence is TGTGCCAGCAGCGTAGAAGCTAGCGGCGCCTACGAGCAGTACTTC.

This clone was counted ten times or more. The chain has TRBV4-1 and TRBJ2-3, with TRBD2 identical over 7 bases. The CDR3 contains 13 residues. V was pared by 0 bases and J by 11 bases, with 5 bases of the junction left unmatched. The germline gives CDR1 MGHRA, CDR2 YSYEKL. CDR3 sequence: CASSQERLAVQYF. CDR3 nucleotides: TGCGCCAGCAGCCAAGAACGGCTAGCGGTGCAGTATTTT.

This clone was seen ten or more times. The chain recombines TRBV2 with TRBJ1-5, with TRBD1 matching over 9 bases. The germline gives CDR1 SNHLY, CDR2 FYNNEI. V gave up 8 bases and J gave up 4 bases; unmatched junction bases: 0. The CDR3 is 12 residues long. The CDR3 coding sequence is TGTGCCAGCGGGACAGGGAATCAGCCCCAGCATTTT. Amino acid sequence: CASGTGNQPQHF. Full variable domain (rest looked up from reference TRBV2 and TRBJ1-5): EPEVTQTPSHQVTQMGQEVILRCVPISNHLYFYWYRQILGQKVEFLVSFYNNEISEKSEIFDDQFSVERPDGSNFTLKIRSTKLEDSAMYFCASGTGNQPQHFGDGTRLSIL.

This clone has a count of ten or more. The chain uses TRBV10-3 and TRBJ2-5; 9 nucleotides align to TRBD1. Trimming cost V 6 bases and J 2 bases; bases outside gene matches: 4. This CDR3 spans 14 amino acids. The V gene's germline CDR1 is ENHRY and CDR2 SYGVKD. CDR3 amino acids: CAIRAGTGQETQYF. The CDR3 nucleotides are TGTGCCATCAGGGCCGGGACAGGGCAAGAGACCCAGTACTTC.

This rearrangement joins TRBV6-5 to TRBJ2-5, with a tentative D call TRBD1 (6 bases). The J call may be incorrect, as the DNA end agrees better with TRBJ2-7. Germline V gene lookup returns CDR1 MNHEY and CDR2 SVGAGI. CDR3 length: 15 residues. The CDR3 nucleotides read TGTGCCAGCAGCATAACCGGGACACCCTCCTACGAGCAGTACTTC. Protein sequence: CASSITGTPSYEQYF.

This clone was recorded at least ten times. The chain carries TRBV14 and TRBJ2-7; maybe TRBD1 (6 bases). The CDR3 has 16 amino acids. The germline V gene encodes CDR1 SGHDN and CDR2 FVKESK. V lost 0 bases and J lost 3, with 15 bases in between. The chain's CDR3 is CASSQDRGLELYEQYF. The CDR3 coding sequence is TGTGCCAGCAGCCAAGATAGGGGGTTGGAGCTCTACGAGCAGTACTTC.

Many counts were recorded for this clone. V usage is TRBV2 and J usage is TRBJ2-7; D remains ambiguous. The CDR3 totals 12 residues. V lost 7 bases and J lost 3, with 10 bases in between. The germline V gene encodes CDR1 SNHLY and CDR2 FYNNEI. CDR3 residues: CASMVAHYEQYF. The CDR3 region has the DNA TGTGCCAGCATGGTGGCTCACTACGAGCAGTACTTC.

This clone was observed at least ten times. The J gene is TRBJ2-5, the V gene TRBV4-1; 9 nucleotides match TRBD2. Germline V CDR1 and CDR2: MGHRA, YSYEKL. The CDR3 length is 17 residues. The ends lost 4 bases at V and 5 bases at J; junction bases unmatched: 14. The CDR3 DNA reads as TGCGCCAGCAGCCCACGAACTAGCGGGCCTCCCGGGGAGACCCAGTACTTC. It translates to CASSPRTSGPPGETQYF.

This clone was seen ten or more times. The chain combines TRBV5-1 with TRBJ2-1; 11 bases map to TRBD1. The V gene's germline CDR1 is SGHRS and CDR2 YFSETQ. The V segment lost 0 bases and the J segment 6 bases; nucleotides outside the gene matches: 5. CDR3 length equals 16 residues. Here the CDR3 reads CASSLDGQGALNEQFF. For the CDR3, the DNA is TGCGCCAGCAGCTTGGATGGACAGGGGGCCCTCAATGAGCAGTTCTTC.

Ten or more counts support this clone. CDR3 sequence (DNA): TGTGCCAGCAGACCGGAACTAGCGGGAGTACGCAATGAGCAGTTCTTC. Amino acid sequence: CASRPELAGVRNEQFF. V and J are TRBV28 and TRBJ2-1, with 11 bases matching TRBD2. This CDR3 is 16 amino acids long. After removal of 6 bases from V and 6 bases from J, the junction contained 10 bases not matched to a gene. CDR1 is MDHEN, CDR2 SYDVKM, per germline.

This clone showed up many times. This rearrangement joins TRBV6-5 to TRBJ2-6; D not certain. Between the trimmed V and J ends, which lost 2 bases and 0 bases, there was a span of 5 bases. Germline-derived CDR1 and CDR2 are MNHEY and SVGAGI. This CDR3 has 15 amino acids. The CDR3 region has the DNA TGTGCCAGCAGTTACATCTTCTCTGGGGCCAACGTCCTGACTTTC. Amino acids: CASSYIFSGANVLTF.

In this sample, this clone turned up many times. The CDR3 bases are TGTGCCAGCAGCTTACGTGGGCTCTCCTACGAGCAGTACTTC. Translated, it gives CASSLRGLSYEQYF. The chain recombines TRBV13 with TRBJ2-7; D remains ambiguous. V was shortened by 2 bases and J by 0 bases, with 8 bases between the two germline ends. The CDR3 is 14 residues long. CDR1 and CDR2 from the germline V gene are PRHDT and FYEKMQ (reference sequence).

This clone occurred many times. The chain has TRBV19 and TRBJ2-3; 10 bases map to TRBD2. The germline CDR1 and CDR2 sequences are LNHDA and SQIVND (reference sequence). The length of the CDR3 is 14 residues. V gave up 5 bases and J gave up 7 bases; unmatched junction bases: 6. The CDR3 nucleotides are TGTGCCAGTAGTCCGGGGACTAGCGCTTATACGCAGTATTTT. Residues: CASSPGTSAYTQYF.

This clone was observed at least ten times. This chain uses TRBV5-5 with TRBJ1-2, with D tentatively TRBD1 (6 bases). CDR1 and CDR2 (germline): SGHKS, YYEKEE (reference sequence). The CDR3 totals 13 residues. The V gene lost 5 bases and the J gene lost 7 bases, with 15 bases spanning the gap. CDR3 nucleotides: TGTGCCAGCAGTCACCTGACAGGATTTGGCTACACCTTC. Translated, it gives CASSHLTGFGYTF.

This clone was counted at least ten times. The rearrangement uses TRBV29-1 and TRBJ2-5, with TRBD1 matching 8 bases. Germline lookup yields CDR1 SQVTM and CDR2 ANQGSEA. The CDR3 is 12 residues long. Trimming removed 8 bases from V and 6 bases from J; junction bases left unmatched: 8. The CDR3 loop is CSTWTGTKTQYF. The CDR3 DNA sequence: TGCAGCACCTGGACAGGGACGAAGACCCAGTACTTC.

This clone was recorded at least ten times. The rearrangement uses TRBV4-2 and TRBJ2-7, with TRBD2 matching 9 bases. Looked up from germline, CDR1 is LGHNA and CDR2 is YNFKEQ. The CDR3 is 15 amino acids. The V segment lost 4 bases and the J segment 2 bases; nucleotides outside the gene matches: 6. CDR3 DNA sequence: TGTGCCAGCAGCCGGCGGGGGGGTACGCCCTACGAGCAGTACTTC. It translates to CASSRRGGTPYEQYF.

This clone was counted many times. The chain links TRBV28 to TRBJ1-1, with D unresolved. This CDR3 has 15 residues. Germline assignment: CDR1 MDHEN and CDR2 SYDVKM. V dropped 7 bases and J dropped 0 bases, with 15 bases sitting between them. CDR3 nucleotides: TGTGCCAGCATTTCGGGTTCCGTTATGAACACTGAAGCTTTCTTT. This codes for CASISGSVMNTEAFF.

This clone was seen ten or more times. The CDR3 reads CASTLGTVSIGELFF. In DNA form, the CDR3 reads TGTGCCAGTACCCTAGGGACAGTTTCTATCGGGGAGCTGTTTTTT. J is TRBJ2-2 and V is TRBV19; 7 positions agree with TRBD1. CDR1 is LNHDA, CDR2 SQIVND, per germline (reference sequence). Unmatched junction bases numbered 12, after V lost 7 bases and J lost 7 bases. This CDR3 spans 15 amino acids.

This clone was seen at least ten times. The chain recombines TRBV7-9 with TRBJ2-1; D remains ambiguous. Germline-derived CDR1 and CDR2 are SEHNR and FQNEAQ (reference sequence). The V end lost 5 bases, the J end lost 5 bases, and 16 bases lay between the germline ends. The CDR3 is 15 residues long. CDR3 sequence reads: CASSPTRARHNEQFF. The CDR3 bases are TGTGCCAGCAGCCCAACACGAGCGCGACACAATGAGCAGTTCTTC.

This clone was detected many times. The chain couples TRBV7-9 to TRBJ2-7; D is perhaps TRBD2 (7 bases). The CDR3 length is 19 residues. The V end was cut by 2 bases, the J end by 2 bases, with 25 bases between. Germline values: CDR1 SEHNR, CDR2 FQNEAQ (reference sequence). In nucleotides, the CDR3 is TGTGCCAGCAGCTTACATGGGAGGGGGTTCTTTCAAGGCGCCTACGAGCAGTACTTC. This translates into CASSLHGRGFFQGAYEQYF.